This TCR beta chain was profiled in a study of cytomegalovirus exposure and HLA in healthy donors. As for the study in general: The roughly 120 validation repertoires and the 666 first-cohort repertoires shared a platform, a later analysis reported.

Whole-study results and caveats: In vitro checks showed that a few CMV-associated chains really do target CMV antigens. Some TCR beta chains (over 150 of them) were listed as cytomegalovirus-associated.

The protocol was immunoSEQ multiplex PCR, while the TCRdb copy is restricted to in-frame clones and leaves out a portion. The table includes fewer than 400,000 clones, roughly 87% detected once. As to this clone: The antigen remains unidentified.

CDR3 length equals 15 residues. V was clipped by 8 bases and J by 7 bases; unmatched bases: 9. The germline gives CDR1 LNHDA, CDR2 SQIVND (reference sequence). Separate from the approximately 670-subject first cohort, the roughly 120-subject validation cohort was the one that the donors belonged to. The sequencing sample was made of PBMCs. This clonotype was sampled from a man aged 30-40 years in good health and CMV-seronegative. This chain connects TRBV19 to TRBJ1-5, with 12 bases lining up with TRBD1. CDR3 sequence (DNA): TGTGCCAGTTCCCGGGACAGGGGGCAGGGACAGCCCCAGCATTTT. Its translation: CASSRDRGQGQPQHF.